Sequencing of this TCR beta chain was carried out in a study of T-cell memory formation after mild COVID-19. Points from the study as a whole: Those CD4+ clones that contracted were mainly in CM and EM (CD8+ ones in EMRA).

Note on this clonotype: The target antigen is unknown.

Each CDR3 protein is one row after TCRdb ran MiXCR on the 5' RACE reads. The data show around 300,000 distinct CDR3 sequences, with over 11% seen just once and approximately 22% held by the top ten. The V end was cut by 2 bases, the J end by 7 bases, with 21 bases between. Germline V gene sequence: CDR1 LGHDT, CDR2 YNNKEL (reference sequence). The CDR3 has 17 amino acids. V gene TRBV3-1 combines with J gene TRBJ1-5, with a tentative D call TRBD1 (5 bases). Sequenced input: PBMCs or a T cell subset sorted from them (not recorded which). This clonotype was obtained from a young man who had mild COVID-19 (a few samples of this study predate the infection). Cell type and time point are not known. The CDR3 spells CASSQSPWGSFGQPQHF. Here the CDR3 DNA reads TGTGCCAGCAGCCAAAGTCCCTGGGGGTCGTTTGGACAGCCCCAGCATTTT. Full variable domain (rest looked up from reference TRBV3-1 and TRBJ1-5): DTAVSQTPKYLVTQMGNDKSIKCEQNLGHDTMYWYKQDSKKFLKIMFSYNNKELIINETVPNRFSPKSPDKAHLNLHINSLELGDSAVYFCASSQSPWGSFGQPQHFGDGTRLSIL.